These 29 T cell receptor beta chains came from one sample sequenced in a study of T cell repertoires in cytomegalovirus infection (dated by TCRdb to the late 2010s). According to the study, the label for this sample's treatment or condition signals: in vitro stimulation with specific CMV peptide epitopes to enrich CMV-specific T cells. Sequenced using an Illumina HiSeq 1500. Starting from the raw public reads, TCRdb applied fastp trimming at Q25, assembled clones with MiXCR and retained in-frame beta chains. A single entry per CDR3 protein holds the most common genes and DNA from its merged rows. The sample table lists over 55,000 distinct CDR3 sequences, over 20% of them with a count of one. The ten top clones hold 60% to 75% of the sample. Their cognate antigens are unknown. Sequencing used CD8+ T cells from cultured PBMCs, obtained from culture after CMV antigen stimulation. These TCRs come from a human donor in good health (CMV status not recorded). Some clones in this sample may be carry-over from other donors' samples.

This clonotype was seen only a few times. The chain combines TRBV27 with TRBJ2-4; D not resolved. V lost 3 bases to trimming and J lost 4 bases, with 13 bases between them. This CDR3 spans 15 amino acids. Germline-derived CDR1 and CDR2 are MNHEY and SMNVEV (reference sequence). This CDR3 reads CASSLFSTPKNIQYF. The CDR3 DNA follows: TGTGCCAGCAGTTTGTTTTCTACCCCAAAAAACATTCAGTACTTC.

This clonotype was detected ten times or more. The rearrangement links TRBV12-5 to TRBJ2-1; possible D gene TRBD2, 7 bases. Germline values: CDR1 LGHNT, CDR2 FRNRAP. Deletions cut 3 bases from V and 6 bases from J, with 18 bases between. This CDR3 is 16 amino acids long. CDR3 coding DNA: TGTGCTAGTGGTTTATTAAAGGGGGGGGGCCCCAATGAGCAGTTCTTC. Residues: CASGLLKGGGPNEQFF.

This clonotype was seen more than once but under ten times. The rearrangement links TRBV19 to TRBJ1-1; unclear D gene. Germline CDR1 reads LNHDA; CDR2 reads SQIVND (reference sequence). CDR3 length: 15 residues. The germline V and J ends were trimmed by 4 bases and 0 bases, with 12 bases remaining between them. The CDR3 DNA reads as TGTGCCAGTAGTAGGGCGGGAGTCATGAACACTGAAGCTTTCTTT. This translates into CASSRAGVMNTEAFF.

The chain carries TRBV7-8 and TRBJ1-2; possible D gene TRBD1, 6 bases. Germline V lookup: CDR1 SGHVS, CDR2 FQNEAQ. V gave up 5 bases and J gave up 1 base, with 20 bases separating them. The CDR3 has 17 residues. The CDR3 nucleotides are TGTGCCAGCAGCCACGGTCCGGGGGGCCGGGATAACTATGGCTACACCTTC. Protein: CASSHGPGGRDNYGYTF.

The V gene is TRBV12-3 or TRBV12-4, the J gene TRBJ1-5; 8 bases map to TRBD1. V shed 6 bases and J 4 bases; nucleotides not matched to a gene: 5. This CDR3 is built from 14 residues. CDR3 residues: CASRLGQENQPQHF. The DNA of the CDR3 is TGTGCCAGCAGATTGGGACAGGAGAATCAGCCCCAGCATTTT.

This clonotype has a handful of counts. The rearrangement uses TRBV4-2 and TRBJ2-1; no clear D. CDR3 length: 15 residues. V was pared by 0 bases and J by 3 bases, with 9 bases between. Germline values: CDR1 LGHNA, CDR2 YNFKEQ. CDR3 amino acids: CASSQDRENYNEQFF. DNA for the CDR3: TGTGCCAGCAGCCAAGACCGAGAAAACTACAATGAGCAGTTCTTC.

This clonotype was observed a few times. The chain recombines TRBV5-1 with TRBJ1-6; 7 bases align to TRBD1. There are 15 residues in the CDR3. Trimming took 0 bases from V and 6 from J; bases not matched to a gene: 3. Germline V gives CDR1 SGHRS, CDR2 YFSETQ. DNA for the CDR3: TGCGCCAGCAGCTTGGAAGGGGGCCGTAATTCACCCCTCCACTTT. This translates into CASSLEGGRNSPLHF.

V and J are TRBV7-9 and TRBJ1-1; D remains unclear. V was shortened by 0 bases and J by 3 bases, with 8 bases between the two germline ends. The germline V gene has CDR1 SEHNR and CDR2 FQNEAQ (reference sequence). CDR3 length equals 14 residues. DNA for the CDR3: TGTGCCAGCAGCTTAGCGGATACTTACACTGAAGCTTTCTTT. It is translated as CASSLADTYTEAFF.

This clonotype was observed a handful of times. The chain carries TRBV12-3 or TRBV12-4 and TRBJ1-1; D gene uncertain. V gave up 6 bases and J gave up 1 base, with 12 bases separating them. This CDR3 is built from 14 residues. The CDR3 region has the DNA TGTGCCAGCAGGTTGGGCGGAGGGAACACTGAAGCTTTCTTT. Protein product: CASRLGGGNTEAFF.

This clonotype was detected a few times. The V call is TRBV27, the J call TRBJ2-4, with unresolved D. The CDR3 spans 14 residues. The germline V and J ends were trimmed by 6 bases and 11 bases, with 20 bases remaining between them. The germline gives CDR1 MNHEY, CDR2 SMNVEV (reference sequence). The CDR3 region is CASSLSRPPIVQYF. The CDR3 DNA reads as TGTGCCAGCAGCCTTTCTAGGCCTCCAATTGTTCAGTACTTC.

A few counts support this clonotype. The gene calls are TRBV12-3 or TRBV12-4 and TRBJ1-5; D might be TRBD1 (6 bases). Trimming cost V 6 bases and J 4 bases, with 19 bases left between them. The CDR3 consists of 16 residues. CDR3 region: CASSPSPTRGNQPQHF. CDR3 coding DNA: TGTGCCAGCAGCCCTTCACCAACCAGGGGTAATCAGCCCCAGCATTTT.

The V gene is TRBV9, the J gene TRBJ2-3; TRBD2 matches at 10 bases. Germline V gives CDR1 SGDLS, CDR2 YYNGEE. There are 19 residues in the CDR3. Trimming cost V 3 bases and J 1 base; bases outside gene matches: 14. CDR3 amino acids: CASSGSGLAAPSRTDTQYF. In DNA, the CDR3 is TGTGCCAGCAGCGGTTCCGGACTAGCGGCTCCATCCCGCACAGATACGCAGTATTTT.

The V call is TRBV7-6, the J call TRBJ2-2; D call uncertain. Germline CDR1 is SGHVS and CDR2 is FNYEAQ. The CDR3 is 15 amino acids. The V and J ends lost 5 bases and 5 bases respectively, with 15 bases between them. CDR3 protein: CASSRRTLGTGELFF. The CDR3 DNA is TGTGCCAGCAGCCGTCGGACCCTCGGGACCGGGGAGCTGTTTTTT.

This clonotype showed up just a few times. The chain links TRBV11-2 to TRBJ2-2; D is unclear. Germline V gene data show CDR1 as SGHAT and CDR2 as FQNNGV. The CDR3 has 14 amino acids. V was cut by 2 bases and J by 3 bases, with 7 bases left in between. CDR3 in amino acids: CASSLSPYTGELFF. CDR3 sequence (DNA): TGTGCCAGCAGCTTATCGCCTTACACCGGGGAGCTGTTTTTT.

The gene calls are TRBV7-9 and TRBJ1-5, with TRBD1 identical over 8 bases. Per the germline V gene, CDR1 is SEHNR and CDR2 is FQNEAQ (reference sequence). V was clipped by 8 bases and J by 7 bases; unmatched bases: 4. There are 12 residues in the CDR3. This CDR3 reads CASGQGAQPQHF. The CDR3 nucleotides read TGTGCCAGCGGACAGGGAGCACAGCCCCAGCATTTT.

This clonotype was counted between two and nine times. This sequence joins TRBV7-8 and TRBJ2-5; the match to TRBD1 covers 10 bases. Losses at the gene ends were 5 bases for V and 13 bases for J; bases not matched to a gene: 7. The CDR3 totals 12 residues. Looked up from germline, CDR1 is SGHVS and CDR2 is FQNEAQ. CDR3: CASSLLRDRGYF. DNA of the CDR3: TGTGCCAGCAGCCTCCTCCGGGACAGGGGGTACTTC.

The chain uses TRBV7-6 and TRBJ2-1, with 9 nucleotides matching TRBD2. The junction had 0 bases not matched to a gene; V was cut back by 2 bases and J by 1 base. Germline values: CDR1 SGHVS, CDR2 FNYEAQ. This CDR3 contains 15 residues. CDR3 sequence reads: CASSLSGGSYNEQFF. The CDR3 coding sequence is TGTGCCAGCAGCTTAAGCGGGGGGTCCTACAATGAGCAGTTCTTC.

This clonotype was seen a handful of times. The CDR3 DNA follows: TGTGCCAGCAGCTACGGGACAGGGCTTACAACTAATGAAAAACTGTTTTTT. Translated: CASSYGTGLTTNEKLFF. The V call is TRBV7-6, the J call TRBJ1-4, with 9 bases identical to TRBD1. Germline V gene sequence: CDR1 SGHVS, CDR2 FNYEAQ. The CDR3 length is 17 residues. Losses at the gene ends were 4 bases for V and 0 bases for J; bases not matched to a gene: 6.

This clonotype was found a few times. The V gene is TRBV29-1, the J gene TRBJ2-1; 7 bases are shared with TRBD1. The V and J ends lost 3 bases and 2 bases, in that order; junction bases with no gene match: 4. Germline V gives CDR1 SQVTM, CDR2 ANQGSEA. There are 14 residues in the CDR3. CDR3 loop: CSVDGQGAYNEQFF. The CDR3 nucleotides read TGCAGCGTTGATGGGCAGGGGGCCTACAATGAGCAGTTCTTC.

This clonotype was counted a few times. The junction shows a germline mismatch at one end, possibly a read error. The J gene is TRBJ2-2, the V gene TRBV15, with D possibly being TRBD2 (6 bases). The CDR3 length is 13 residues. CDR1 is LNHNV, CDR2 YYDKDF, per germline (reference sequence). CDR3 bases: TGTGCCACCAGTTCTGGGGCGATCGGGGGGCTGTTTTTT. Translation gives CATSSGAIGGLFF.

The sample holds a few counts of this clonotype. The chain links TRBV7-2 to TRBJ1-1; D uncertain. V was shortened by 3 bases and J by 0 bases, with 17 bases between the two germline ends. The CDR3 is 17 amino acids. Germline values: CDR1 SGHTA, CDR2 FQGNSA. The CDR3 region is CASSFAVELAVNTEAFF. The CDR3 coding sequence is TGTGCCAGCAGCTTCGCGGTAGAGTTAGCCGTGAACACTGAAGCTTTCTTT.

CDR3 amino acids: CASSLPEGASYGYTF. As DNA, the CDR3 is TGTGCCAGCAGCTTACCGGAGGGGGCTAGCTATGGCTACACCTTC. The rearrangement joins TRBV11-2 to TRBJ1-2; 7 bases fit TRBD1. CDR3 length: 15 residues. The V gene end was trimmed by 2 bases and the J gene end by 4 bases; junction bases not matched to a gene: 7. Germline-derived CDR1 and CDR2 are SGHAT and FQNNGV.

The rearrangement uses TRBV11-2 and TRBJ1-5, with a tentative D call TRBD1 (5 bases). This CDR3 is built from 13 residues. CDR1 and CDR2 (germline): SGHAT, FQNNGV. Between the trimmed V and J ends, which lost 1 base and 7 bases, there was a span of 8 bases. CDR3 region: CASSLGGWQPQHF. In nucleotides, the CDR3 is TGTGCCAGCAGCTTAGGGGGGTGGCAGCCCCAGCATTTT. Drawing the rest from reference TRBV11-2 and TRBJ1-5, the complete variable domain is EAGVAQSPRYKIIEKRQSVAFWCNPISGHATLYWYQQILGQGPKLLIQFQNNGVVDDSQLPKDRFSAERLKGVDSTLKIQPAKLEDSAVYLCASSLGGWQPQHFGDGTRLSIL.

V gene TRBV7-9 combines with J gene TRBJ2-2; D unclear. The CDR3 consists of 13 residues. The V end was cut by 2 bases, the J end by 9 bases, with 10 bases between. Germline values: CDR1 SEHNR, CDR2 FQNEAQ (reference sequence). CDR3 sequence (DNA): TGTGCCAGCAGCTTACCGATGGAGCGGGAGCTGTTTTTT. Translation gives CASSLPMERELFF.

In its sample, this clonotype was seen many times. The chain recombines TRBV4-3 with TRBJ2-7; D gene unclear. CDR3 size: 14 residues. Germline CDR1 reads LGHNA; CDR2 reads YSLEER. V shed 1 base and J shed 4 bases, with 11 bases lying between them. In DNA, the CDR3 is TGCGCCAGCAGCCAAGGACCCGACGGGTACGAGCAGTACTTC. It encodes CASSQGPDGYEQYF.

The chain carries TRBV7-9 and TRBJ2-3; TRBD1 or TRBD2 may be the D gene (5 bases each). The length of the CDR3 is 15 residues. CDR1 and CDR2 (germline): SEHNR, FQNEAQ (reference sequence). Deletions cut 2 bases from V and 2 bases from J, with 11 bases between. The CDR3 DNA sequence: TGTGCCAGCAGCTTATGGGACCATTACACAGATACGCAGTATTTT. It yields the protein CASSLWDHYTDTQYF.

This chain uses TRBV7-2 with TRBJ1-2; a possible D gene is TRBD1 (6 bases). Germline CDR1 reads SGHTA; CDR2 reads FQGNSA. The CDR3 is 16 residues long. Trimming took 10 bases from V and 7 from J, leaving 28 bases between them. CDR3 residues: CATHAPGAGPGSGYTF. The CDR3 nucleotides read TGTGCCACCCACGCCCCGGGGGCGGGCCCGGGGTCTGGCTACACCTTC.

The chain uses TRBV11-2 and TRBJ1-4, with D hard to call. With 5 bases removed from V and 6 bases from J, the gap between germline ends came to 16 bases. The CDR3 spans 15 residues. Per the germline V gene, CDR1 is SGHAT and CDR2 is FQNNGV. The DNA of the CDR3 is TGTGCCAGCAGCCCCAGGCTCCGAGCTGATGAAAAACTGTTTTTT. It translates to CASSPRLRADEKLFF. Complete variable domain (other parts from reference TRBV11-2 and TRBJ1-4): EAGVAQSPRYKIIEKRQSVAFWCNPISGHATLYWYQQILGQGPKLLIQFQNNGVVDDSQLPKDRFSAERLKGVDSTLKIQPAKLEDSAVYLCASSPRLRADEKLFFGSGTQLSVL.

This clonotype was seen a handful of times. The rearrangement joins TRBV12-3 or TRBV12-4 to TRBJ2-5, with D perhaps TRBD1 (6 bases). The length of the CDR3 is 15 residues. V was clipped by 5 bases and J by 3 bases, with 16 bases between them. CDR3 nucleotide sequence: TGTGCCAGCAGTCATCCGGGACATAAAAAAGAGACCCAGTACTTC. Protein: CASSHPGHKKETQYF.